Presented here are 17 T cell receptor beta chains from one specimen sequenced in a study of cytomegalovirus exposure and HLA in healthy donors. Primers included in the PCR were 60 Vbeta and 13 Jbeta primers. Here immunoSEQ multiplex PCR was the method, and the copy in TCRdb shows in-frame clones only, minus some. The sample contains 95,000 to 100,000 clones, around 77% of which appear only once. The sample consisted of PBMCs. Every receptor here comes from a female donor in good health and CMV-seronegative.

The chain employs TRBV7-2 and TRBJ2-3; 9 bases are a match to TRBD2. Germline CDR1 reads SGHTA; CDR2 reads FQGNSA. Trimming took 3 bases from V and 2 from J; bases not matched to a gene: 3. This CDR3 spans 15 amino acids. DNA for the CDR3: TGTGCCAGCAGCTTGACTAGCGGAAACACAGATACGCAGTATTTT. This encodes CASSLTSGNTDTQYF.

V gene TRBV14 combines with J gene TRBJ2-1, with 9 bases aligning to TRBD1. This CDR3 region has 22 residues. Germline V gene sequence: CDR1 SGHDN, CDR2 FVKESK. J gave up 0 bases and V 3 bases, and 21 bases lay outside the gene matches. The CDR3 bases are TGTGCCAGCAGCCAGTTCCCTGGGATGGACAGGGGAGTAAGGGGCTCCTACAATGAGCAGTTCTTC. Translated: CASSQFPGMDRGVRGSYNEQFF.

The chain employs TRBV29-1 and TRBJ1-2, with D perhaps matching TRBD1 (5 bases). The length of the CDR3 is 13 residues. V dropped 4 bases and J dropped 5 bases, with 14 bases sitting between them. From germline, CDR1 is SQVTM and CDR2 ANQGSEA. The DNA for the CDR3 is TGCAGCGTTGGAAGGGGTACGGTTTATGGCTACACCTTC. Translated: CSVGRGTVYGYTF.

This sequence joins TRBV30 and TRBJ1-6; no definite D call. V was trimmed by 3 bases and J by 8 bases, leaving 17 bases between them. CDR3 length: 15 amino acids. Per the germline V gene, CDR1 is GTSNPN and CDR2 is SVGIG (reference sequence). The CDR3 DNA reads TGTGCCTGGAGAAACAGTTTAGGTTATGATTCACCCCTCCACTTT. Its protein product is CAWRNSLGYDSPLHF.

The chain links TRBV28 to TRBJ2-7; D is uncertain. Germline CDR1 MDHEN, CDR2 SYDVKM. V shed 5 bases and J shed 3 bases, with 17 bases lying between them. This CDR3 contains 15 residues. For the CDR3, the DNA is TGTGCCAGCAGTCCCGTCGATGGGCAGTTCTACGAGCAGTACTTC. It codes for CASSPVDGQFYEQYF. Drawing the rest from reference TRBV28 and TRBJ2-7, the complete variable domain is DVKVTQSSRYLVKRTGEKVFLECVQDMDHENMFWYRQDPGLGLRLIYFSYDVKMKEKGDIPEGYSVSREKKERFSLILESASTNQTSMYLCASSPVDGQFYEQYFGPGTRLTVT.

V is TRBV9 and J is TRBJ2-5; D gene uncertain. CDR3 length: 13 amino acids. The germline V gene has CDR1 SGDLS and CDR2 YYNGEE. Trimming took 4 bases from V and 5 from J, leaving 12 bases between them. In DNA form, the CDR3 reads TGTGCCAGCAGCCCAGGCCCCGTGGAGACCCAGTACTTC. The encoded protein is CASSPGPVETQYF.

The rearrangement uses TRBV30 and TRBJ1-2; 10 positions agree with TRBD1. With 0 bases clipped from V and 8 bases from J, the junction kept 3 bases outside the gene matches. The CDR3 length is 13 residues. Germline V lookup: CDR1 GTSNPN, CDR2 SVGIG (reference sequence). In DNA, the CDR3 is TGTGCCTGGAGTGTAAGGGACAGGGGCGGCTACACCTTC. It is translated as CAWSVRDRGGYTF. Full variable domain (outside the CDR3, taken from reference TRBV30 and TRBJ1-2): SQTIHQWPATLVQPVGSPLSLECTVEGTSNPNLYWYRQAAGRGLQLLFYSVGIGQISSEVPQNLSASRPQDRQFILSSKKLLLSDSGFYLCAWSVRDRGGYTFGSGTRLTVV.

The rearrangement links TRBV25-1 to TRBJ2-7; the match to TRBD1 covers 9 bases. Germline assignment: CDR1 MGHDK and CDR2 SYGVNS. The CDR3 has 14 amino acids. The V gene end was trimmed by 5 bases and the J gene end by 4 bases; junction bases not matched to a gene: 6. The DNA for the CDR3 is TGTGCCAGCAGTAACCCGGGACAGGGATACGAGCAGTACTTC. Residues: CASSNPGQGYEQYF.

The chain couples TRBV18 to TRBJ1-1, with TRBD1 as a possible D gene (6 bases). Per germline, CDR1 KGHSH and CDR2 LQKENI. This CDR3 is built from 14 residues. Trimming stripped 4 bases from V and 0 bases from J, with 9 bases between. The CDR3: CASSLTGVNTEAFF. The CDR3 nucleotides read TGTGCCAGCTCACTGACAGGTGTGAACACTGAAGCTTTCTTT. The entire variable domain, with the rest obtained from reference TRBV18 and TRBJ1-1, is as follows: NAGVMQNPRHLVRRRGQEARLRCSPMKGHSHVYWYRQLPEEGLKFMVYLQKENIIDESGMPKERFSAEFPKEGPSILRIQQVVRGDSAAYFCASSLTGVNTEAFFGQGTRLTVV.

CDR3 in DNA: TGTGCCAGCAGCGCGGGAGCTAGTAGGGCAACCTACAATGAGCAGTTCTTC. Its translation: CASSAGASRATYNEQFF. V usage is TRBV11-2 and J usage is TRBJ2-1; 7 bases fit TRBD2. Trimming at V came to 5 bases and at J to 2 bases, leaving 12 bases not matched to a gene. The CDR3 runs 17 residues. CDR1 is SGHAT and CDR2 is FQNNGV in the germline V gene. The full variable domain, rest sourced from reference TRBV11-2 and TRBJ2-1, is EAGVAQSPRYKIIEKRQSVAFWCNPISGHATLYWYQQILGQGPKLLIQFQNNGVVDDSQLPKDRFSAERLKGVDSTLKIQPAKLEDSAVYLCASSAGASRATYNEQFFGPGTRLTVL.

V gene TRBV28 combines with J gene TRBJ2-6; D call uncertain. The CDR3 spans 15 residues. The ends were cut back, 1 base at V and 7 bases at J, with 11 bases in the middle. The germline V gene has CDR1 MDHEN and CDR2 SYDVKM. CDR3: CASSLLRNVANVLTF. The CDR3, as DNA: TGTGCCAGCAGTTTATTGAGGAACGTCGCCAACGTCCTGACTTTC. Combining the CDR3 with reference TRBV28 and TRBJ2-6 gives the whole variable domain DVKVTQSSRYLVKRTGEKVFLECVQDMDHENMFWYRQDPGLGLRLIYFSYDVKMKEKGDIPEGYSVSREKKERFSLILESASTNQTSMYLCASSLLRNVANVLTFGAGSRLTVL.

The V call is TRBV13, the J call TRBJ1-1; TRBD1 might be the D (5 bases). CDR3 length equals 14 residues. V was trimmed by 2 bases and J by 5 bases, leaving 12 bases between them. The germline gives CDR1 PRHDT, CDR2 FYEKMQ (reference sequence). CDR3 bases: TGTGCCAGCAGCTTACCCTCCCGGGGGACTGAAGCTTTCTTT. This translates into CASSLPSRGTEAFF.

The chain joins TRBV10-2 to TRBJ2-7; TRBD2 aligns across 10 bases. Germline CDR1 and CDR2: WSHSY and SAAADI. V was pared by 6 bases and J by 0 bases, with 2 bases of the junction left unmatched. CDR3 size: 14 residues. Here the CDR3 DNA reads TGCGCCAGCAGGAGCGGGGGGGCCTCCTACGAGCAGTACTTC. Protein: CASRSGGASYEQYF.

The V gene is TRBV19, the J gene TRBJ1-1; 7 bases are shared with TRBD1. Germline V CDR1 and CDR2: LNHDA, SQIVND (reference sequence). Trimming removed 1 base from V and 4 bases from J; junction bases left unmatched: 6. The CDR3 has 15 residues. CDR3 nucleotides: TGTGCCAGTAGTATAGCCAACGACAGGGTCACTGAAGCTTTCTTT. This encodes CASSIANDRVTEAFF. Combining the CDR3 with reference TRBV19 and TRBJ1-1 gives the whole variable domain DGGITQSPKYLFRKEGQNVTLSCEQNLNHDAMYWYRQDPGQGLRLIYYSQIVNDFQKGDIAEGYSVSREKKESFPLTVTSAQKNPTAFYLCASSIANDRVTEAFFGQGTRLTVV.

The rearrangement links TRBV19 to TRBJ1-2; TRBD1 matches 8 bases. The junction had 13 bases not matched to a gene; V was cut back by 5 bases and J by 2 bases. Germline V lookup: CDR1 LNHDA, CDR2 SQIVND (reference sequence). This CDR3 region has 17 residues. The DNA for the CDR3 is TGTGCCAGTAGTTCGAGCCAGGGGGCATGGCCGAACTATGGCTACACCTTC. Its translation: CASSSSQGAWPNYGYTF.

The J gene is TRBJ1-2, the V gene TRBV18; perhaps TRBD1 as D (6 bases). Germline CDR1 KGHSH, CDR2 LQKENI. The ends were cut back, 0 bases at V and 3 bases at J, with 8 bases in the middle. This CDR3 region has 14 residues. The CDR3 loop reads CASSPPAGDYGYTF. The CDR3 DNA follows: TGTGCCAGCTCACCACCAGCAGGGGACTATGGCTACACCTTC. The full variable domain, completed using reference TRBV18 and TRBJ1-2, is NAGVMQNPRHLVRRRGQEARLRCSPMKGHSHVYWYRQLPEEGLKFMVYLQKENIIDESGMPKERFSAEFPKEGPSILRIQQVVRGDSAAYFCASSPPAGDYGYTFGSGTRLTVV.

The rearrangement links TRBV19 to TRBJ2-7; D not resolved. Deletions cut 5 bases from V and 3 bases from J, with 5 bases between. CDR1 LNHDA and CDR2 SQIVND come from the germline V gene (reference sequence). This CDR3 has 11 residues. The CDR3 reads CASSSFYEQYF. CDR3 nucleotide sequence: TGTGCCAGTAGTTCTTTCTACGAGCAGTACTTC.